These T cell receptor beta chains were read from a single sample in a study of blood T cell repertoires in COVID-19. Measured with immunoSEQ multiplex PCR; TCRdb has only the in-frame clones, and not every one. Here the sample spans approximately 170,000 clones, approximately 82% being singletons. The sequencing sample was made of PBMCs or T cells enriched from blood (not recorded which). The receptor source for this set is a woman aged 45-60 years who had recovered from COVID-19. Each CDR3 is given with its conserved first and last residue. The order of the fields is D gene, V gene, CDR3 protein. D genes are given only for firm matches.

>.|TRBV10-3
CATRGEPDTQYF
>.|TRBV10-2
CASSGGRFSGNTIYF
>.|TRBV7-6
CASSSGGGYRETQYF
>.|TRBV9
CASRVSDSYNSPLHF
>.|TRBV4-1
CASSQEGGNTEAFF
>TRBD1|TRBV28
CASRRRQGVQPQHF
>TRBD2|TRBV27
CASSLGLVGSGELFF
>TRBD2|TRBV7-8
CASSLGFLLGLAGRQETQYF
>.|TRBV2
CASRGDGEWQFF
>.|TRBV3-1/TRBV3-2
CASSQDGQPQHF
>TRBD1|TRBV6-5
CASRGGQNGYTF
>.|TRBV19
CASSIVNGQETQYF
>.|TRBV11-1
CASSLTGWTEAFF
>.|TRBV18
CASSPGMETQYF
>TRBD2|TRBV5-1
CASSPTPGSGGPETQYF
>TRBD2|TRBV2
CASSPGGQETQYF
>.|TRBV2
CASSELANSPLHF
>.|TRBV30
CAWSSAGRGPQHF
>.|TRBV7-2
CASSLWQGPAEAFF
>.|TRBV5-6
CASSFLGRGDTEAFF
>TRBD1|TRBV19
CATQTTGGLYGYTF
>.|TRBV4-3
CASSQGREAPTRHGYTF
>TRBD1|TRBV27
CASSERTGLYYGYTF
>TRBD2|TRBV18
CASSQRGLVKDGELFF
>.|TRBV7-9
CASSVSGGGHNSPLHF
>.|TRBV4-1
CASSPNQEGQHEQFF
>TRBD1|TRBV19
CATADRVVRNTIYF
>.|TRBV18
CASSLTGPSRGGYTF
>TRBD1|TRBV29-1
CSVPLGRGQDYGYTF
>TRBD1|TRBV7-6
CASSPSPGQDSRDTQYF
>TRBD1|TRBV18
CASSPGTGQGGIDTF
>.|TRBV11-3
CASSSQRNTGELFF